This T cell receptor (beta chain) comes out of a study of shared clonotypes between healthy human individuals. Study conclusions and caveats: It was only blood that was sampled, and tissue repertoires likely differ.

Assay execution proceeded at the deep level. Repertoires were generated with immunoSEQ multiplex PCR, while TCRdb's copy carries only in-frame clones and drops some. Of around 650,000 clones in the sample, 90% to 97% were seen once. Positively selected for CCR7, the CD45RO-negative cells used as naive CD8 cells excluded terminally differentiated effector memory CD45RA+ cells. Study donors comprised healthy, HIV-negative adults devoid of recent acute infection or vaccination. Those who donated, Caucasian adults without exception, all lived in Nashville, Tennessee. The germline V and J ends were trimmed by 2 bases and 3 bases, with 12 bases remaining between them. This CDR3 contains 14 residues. Germline V lookup: CDR1 SGDLS, CDR2 YYNGEE. About this clone: As yet, its antigen is unknown.

The V gene is TRBV9, the J gene TRBJ2-7; TRBD1 or TRBD2 may be the D gene (7 bases each). The receptor was isolated from a woman younger than 45 in good health. The material sequenced was naive CD8+ T cells sorted from blood. Written as DNA, the CDR3 is TGTGCCAGCAGCGTCGCAGGGGGGGACTACGAGCAGTACTTC. This codes for CASSVAGGDYEQYF.